The clone carrying this TCR beta chain was observed a few times. Its antigen is unknown. Germline loops: CDR1 SGHDT, CDR2 YYEEEE. The CDR3 is 12 residues long. Trimming cost V 4 bases and J 2 bases, with 6 bases left between them. The PCR ran on 60 Vbeta and 13 Jbeta primers. Method: immunoSEQ multiplex PCR; TCRdb's copy keeps in-frame clones and lacks some. This table has some 170,000 clones, about 9% appearing once. This specimen comes from a study of cytomegalovirus exposure and HLA in healthy donors. Study findings and constraints: Later on, an analysis tied about 17,000 TCR beta sequences to HLA alleles at 0.05 false discovery rate. In an earlier analysis, about 87% or about 30%: the productive usage of most TCR beta V segments. Among the CMV-associated chains, a few were confirmed in vitro as specific for CMV antigens.

The TCR was taken from a woman aged 25-40 years in good health and CMV-seropositive. The V and J genes are TRBV5-6 and TRBJ1-2; D unresolved. Source material: PBMCs. CDR3 nucleotide sequence: TGTGCCAGCAGCCCACAAAACTATGGCTACACCTTC. It translates to CASSPQNYGYTF.